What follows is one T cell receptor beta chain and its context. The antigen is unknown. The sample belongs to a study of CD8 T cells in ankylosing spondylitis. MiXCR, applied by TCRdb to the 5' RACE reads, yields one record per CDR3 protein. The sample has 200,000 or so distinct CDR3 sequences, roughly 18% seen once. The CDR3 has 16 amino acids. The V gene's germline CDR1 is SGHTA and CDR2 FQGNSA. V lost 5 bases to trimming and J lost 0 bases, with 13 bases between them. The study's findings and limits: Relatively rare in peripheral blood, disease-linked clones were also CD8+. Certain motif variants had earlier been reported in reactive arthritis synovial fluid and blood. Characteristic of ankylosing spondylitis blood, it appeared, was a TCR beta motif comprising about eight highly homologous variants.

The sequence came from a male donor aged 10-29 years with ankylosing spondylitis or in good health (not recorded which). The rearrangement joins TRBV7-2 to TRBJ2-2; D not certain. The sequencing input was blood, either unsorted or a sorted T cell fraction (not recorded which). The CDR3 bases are TGTGCCAGCAGCACCCGATCCGTGGCGAACACCGGGGAGCTGTTTTTT. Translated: CASSTRSVANTGELFF.